This T cell receptor beta chain was documented in a study of TIL therapy for anti-PD-1-resistant metastatic lung cancer. The CDR3 consists of 12 residues. V lost 5 bases and J lost 5, with 10 bases in between. Germline V CDR1 and CDR2: MGHDK, SYGVNS. The libraries were made with immunoSEQ v3. Survey-level samples got 2 million or so read pairs; deep-level samples got roughly 5-6.5 million. Produced via immunoSEQ multiplex PCR; TCRdb's table is partial and in-frame only. The table includes approximately 50,000 clones, approximately 79% detected once. Specified time point: pre-treatment sample, taken before nivolumab and TIL therapy. Enrollment ran from 2017 to early 2020.

This chain uses TRBV25-1 with TRBJ2-7, with D possibly TRBD1 on 6 matching bases. The sequenced sample was blood, obtained at baseline. The source of this sequence is a man between 65 and 85 years old with non-small cell lung cancer. The CDR3 DNA reads TGTGCCAGCAGTCTCACAGGGAACGAGCAGTACTTC. Translation gives CASSLTGNEQYF.